Listed here is a single T cell receptor (beta chain). The V end lost 3 bases, the J end lost 5 bases, and 15 bases lay between the germline ends. Germline V lookup: CDR1 SGDLS, CDR2 YYNGEE. The CDR3 covers 14 residues. This sample stems from a study of control samples from healthy donors and cancer patients. TCRdb's copy holds only in-frame clones and misses some; the assay was immunoSEQ multiplex PCR. The profile shows over 90,000 clones, about 90% of them singletons. V is TRBV9 and J is TRBJ2-7; perhaps TRBD2 as D (6 bases). The specimen was blood. This sequence was found in a woman aged 18 to 35 in good health. Here the CDR3 reads CASSGGRSWDEQYF. For the CDR3, the DNA is TGTGCCAGCAGCGGGGGGAGGTCGTGGGACGAGCAGTACTTC.